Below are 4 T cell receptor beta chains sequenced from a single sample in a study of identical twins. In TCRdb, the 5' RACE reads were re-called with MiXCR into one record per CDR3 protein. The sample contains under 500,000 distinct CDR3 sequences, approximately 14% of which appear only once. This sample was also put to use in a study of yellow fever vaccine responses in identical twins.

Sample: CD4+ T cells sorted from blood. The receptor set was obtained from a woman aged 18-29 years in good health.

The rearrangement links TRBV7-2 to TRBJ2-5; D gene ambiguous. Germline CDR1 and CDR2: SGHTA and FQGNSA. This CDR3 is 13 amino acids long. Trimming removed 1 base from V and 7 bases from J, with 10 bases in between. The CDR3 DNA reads TGTGCCAGCAGCTTAGTGGAGTATGGGACCCAGTACTTC. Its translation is CASSLVEYGTQYF.

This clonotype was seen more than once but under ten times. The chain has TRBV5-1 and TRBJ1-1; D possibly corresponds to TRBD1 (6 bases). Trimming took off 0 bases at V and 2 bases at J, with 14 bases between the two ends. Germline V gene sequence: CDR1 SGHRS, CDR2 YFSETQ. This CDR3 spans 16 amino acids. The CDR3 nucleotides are TGCGCCAGCAGCTTGGAGGGGGGCTTGGGAAACACTGAAGCTTTCTTT. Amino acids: CASSLEGGLGNTEAFF.

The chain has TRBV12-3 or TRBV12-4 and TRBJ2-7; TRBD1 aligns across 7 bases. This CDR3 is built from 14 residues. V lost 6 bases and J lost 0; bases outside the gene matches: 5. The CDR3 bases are TGTGCCAGCAGAAAAAGGGACAGCTCCTACGAGCAGTACTTC. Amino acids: CASRKRDSSYEQYF.

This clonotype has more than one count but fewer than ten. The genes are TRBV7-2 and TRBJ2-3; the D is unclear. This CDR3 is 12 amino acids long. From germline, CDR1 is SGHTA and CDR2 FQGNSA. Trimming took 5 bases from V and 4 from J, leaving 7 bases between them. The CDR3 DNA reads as TGTGCCAGCAGCCCTTTCCCAGATACGCAGTATTTT. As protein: CASSPFPDTQYF.